This T cell receptor (beta chain) was identified in a study of response to subunit inactivated influenza vaccine (dated by TCRdb to the late 2010s). Describing the broader study: Deep quantitative profiling of the T cell receptor repertoire was used in the study to follow responses to a trivalent subunit inactivated influenza vaccine. General conclusions and limits of the study: The authors suggested that each seasonal influenza vaccination may recruit only a limited number of new T cells.

This clonotype turned up a few times. Its antigen is still unknown. Per-base qualities were not stored, and no clone one base away is much larger. From cysteine to phenylalanine, the CDR3 is 17 amino acids long. Just CDR3 DNA is preserved here, 51 bases in frame from base 1. V loses 7 bases, J loses 0 bases, and the germline ends lie 20 bases apart. The germline V gene supplies CDR1 MDHEN and CDR2 SYDVKM. Library preparation employed RT-PCR. Sequencing was carried out with an Illumina HiSeq 2500. The raw public data were reprocessed by TCRdb itself: fastp quality trimming at Q25, MiXCR clonotype calling, in-frame beta chains only. Each record represents a unique CDR3 protein, reported with the most common genes and DNA among its rows. Counted in this sample were around 150,000 distinct CDR3 sequences; about 11% of them appeared once. The ten largest account for roughly 12% of the sample. The sample's time point label, in plain terms: 45 days after influenza vaccine administration.

The sequenced sample was non-naive T cells sorted from PBMCs, obtained 45 days after vaccination. The sample's cell subset or site label, in plain terms: memory T cell fraction. This receptor was identified in a man between 45 and 60 years old who received an inactivated influenza vaccine. Donor details come from another sample of the same person, matched by shared clones. The V gene is TRBV28 and the J gene is TRBJ2-3, with a weak D call of TRBD2 (6 bases match). The DNA sequence is TGTGCCAGCAAAGGGGAAGTAGCGGCCCTAAGCACAGATACGCAGTATTTT. Its product reads: CASKGEVAALSTDTQYF. Supplemented by the reference TRBV28 and TRBJ2-3 proteins around the CDR3, the complete variable domain is DVKVTQSSRYLVKRTGEKVFLECVQDMDHENMFWYRQDPGLGLRLIYFSYDVKMKEKGDIPEGYSVSREKKERFSLILESASTNQTSMYLCASKGEVAALSTDTQYFGPGTRLTVL.